This entry concerns a single TCR beta chain. The data stem from a study of blood T cell repertoires in COVID-19. Overall study context: Whether acute or convalescent, the COVID-19 samples came from the United States, Italy and Spain. Sample material is recorded as cDNA or gDNA derived from T cells, B-cell-depleted T cells, or PBMCs.

CDR1 and CDR2 from the germline V gene are SGHAT and FQNNGV. The ends lost 4 bases at V and 7 bases at J; junction bases unmatched: 11. The CDR3 extends over 16 amino acids. Original methodology: Quantification of nucleated cells was approximated via reference gene primer amplification. Using immunoSEQ multiplex PCR, the repertoire was profiled, and TCRdb retains in-frame clones only, with some absent. V and J calls and clone size follow that table, whereas D and trimming were derived from the DNA. Among about 200,000 clones listed, roughly 85% were seen once. The chain is built from TRBV11-2 and TRBJ2-1, with 9 bases aligning to TRBD2. The sequence was collected from a woman of 80 years or more with acute or convalescent COVID-19. The specimen sequenced was peripheral blood. The CDR3 DNA reads TGTGCCAGCAGCTCCACCGGGACTAGCAGGTGGAATGAGCAGTTCTTC. It encodes CASSSTGTSRWNEQFF.